The clone carrying this TCR beta chain was detected a few times. The antigen remains unidentified. In the same sample, other DNA sequences code for this CDR3. The data derive from a study of radiotherapy plus CTLA-4 blockade in lung cancer. Study-wide results and limits: Among blood TCR repertoires after radiotherapy plus ipilimumab, tumor-derived clones expanded.

Focal radiation plus CTLA-4 blockade with ipilimumab was administered to patients who had chemo-refractory metastatic non-small-cell lung cancer. Trimming cost V 3 bases and J 1 base, with 3 bases left between them. This CDR3 comprises 13 residues. Germline CDR1 reads KGHSH; CDR2 reads LQKENI. The repertoire was sequenced with immunoSEQ multiplex PCR; TCRdb's copy has only in-frame clones and lacks some. The top ten clones hold 2.5% to 3.5% of a sample with 80,000 to 100,000 clones, about 70% of them seen once. The origin of this receptor is a human donor with non-small cell lung cancer who had a partial response to radiotherapy plus ipilimumab. Some clones in this sample may be carry-over from other donors' samples. The sequences come from peripheral blood, collected from a patient treated with radiotherapy plus ipilimumab. The chain joins TRBV18 to TRBJ2-2; D is uncertain. As DNA, the CDR3 is TGTGCCAGCTCACCCCAGAACACCGGGGAGCTGTTTTTT. It yields the protein CASSPQNTGELFF.